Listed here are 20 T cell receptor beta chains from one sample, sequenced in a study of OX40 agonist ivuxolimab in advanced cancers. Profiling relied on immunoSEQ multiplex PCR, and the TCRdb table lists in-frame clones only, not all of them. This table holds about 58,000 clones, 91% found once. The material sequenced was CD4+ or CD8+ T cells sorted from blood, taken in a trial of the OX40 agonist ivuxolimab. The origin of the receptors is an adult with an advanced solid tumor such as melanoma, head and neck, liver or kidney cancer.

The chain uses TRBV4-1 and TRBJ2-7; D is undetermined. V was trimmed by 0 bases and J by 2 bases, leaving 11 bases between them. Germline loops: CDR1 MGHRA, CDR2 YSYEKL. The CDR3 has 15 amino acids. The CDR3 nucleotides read TGCGCCAGCAGCCAAGAAGGAACACCTACCTACGAGCAGTACTTC. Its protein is CASSQEGTPTYEQYF.

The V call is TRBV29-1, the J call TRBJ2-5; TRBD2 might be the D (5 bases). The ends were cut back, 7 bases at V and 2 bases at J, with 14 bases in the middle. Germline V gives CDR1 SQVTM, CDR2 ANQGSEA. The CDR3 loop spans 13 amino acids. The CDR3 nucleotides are TGCAGCGCTGTGGGATGGGAGCAAGAGACCCAGTACTTC. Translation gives CSAVGWEQETQYF.

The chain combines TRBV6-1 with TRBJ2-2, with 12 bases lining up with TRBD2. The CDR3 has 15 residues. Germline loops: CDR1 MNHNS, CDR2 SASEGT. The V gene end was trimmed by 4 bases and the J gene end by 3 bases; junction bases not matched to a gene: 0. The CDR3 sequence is CASSGLAGDTGELFF. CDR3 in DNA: TGTGCCAGCAGTGGACTAGCGGGAGACACCGGGGAGCTGTTTTTT.

DNA of the CDR3: TGCAGCGTTCTACCGGACGACAATGAGCAGTTCTTC. This encodes CSVLPDDNEQFF. V gene TRBV29-1 combines with J gene TRBJ2-1; D is unclear. From germline, CDR1 is SQVTM and CDR2 ANQGSEA. The CDR3 consists of 12 residues. V lost 5 bases to trimming and J lost 5 bases, with 10 bases between them.

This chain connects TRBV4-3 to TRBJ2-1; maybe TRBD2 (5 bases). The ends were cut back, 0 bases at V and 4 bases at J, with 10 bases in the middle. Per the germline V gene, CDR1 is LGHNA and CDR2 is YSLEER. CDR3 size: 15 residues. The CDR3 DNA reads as TGCGCCAGCAGCCAAGATTTTAGCGAGTACAATGAGCAGTTCTTC. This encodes CASSQDFSEYNEQFF.

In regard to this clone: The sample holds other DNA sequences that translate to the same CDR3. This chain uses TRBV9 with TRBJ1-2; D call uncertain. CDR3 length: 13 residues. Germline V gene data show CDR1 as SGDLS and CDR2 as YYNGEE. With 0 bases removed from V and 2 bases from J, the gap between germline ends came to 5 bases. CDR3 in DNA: TGTGCCAGCAGCGTAGGGAGAAACTATGGCTACACCTTC. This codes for CASSVGRNYGYTF.

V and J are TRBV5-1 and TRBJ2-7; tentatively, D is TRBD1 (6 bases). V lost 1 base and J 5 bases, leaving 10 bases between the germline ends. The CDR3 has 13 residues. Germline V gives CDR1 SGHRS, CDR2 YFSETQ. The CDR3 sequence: CASSLITGHEQYF. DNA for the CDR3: TGCGCCAGCAGCTTGATCACAGGGCACGAGCAGTACTTC. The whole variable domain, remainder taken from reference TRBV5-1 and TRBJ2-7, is KAGVTQTPRYLIKTRGQQVTLSCSPISGHRSVSWYQQTPGQGLQFLFEYFSETQRNKGNFPGRFSGRQFSNSRSEMNVSTLELGDSALYLCASSLITGHEQYFGPGTRLTVT.

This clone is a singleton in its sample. In DNA form, the CDR3 reads TGTGCCAGCAGCCCATCGGGACTCGGCACAGATACGCAGTATTTT. Its translation is CASSPSGLGTDTQYF. The rearrangement joins TRBV7-9 to TRBJ2-3; tentative D call: TRBD2 (6 bases). V shed 5 bases and J shed 1 base, with 13 bases lying between them. The CDR3 is 15 amino acids. Germline assignment: CDR1 SEHNR and CDR2 FQNEAQ (reference sequence). The variable domain in full, with the rest retrieved from reference TRBV7-9 and TRBJ2-3, is DTGVSQNPRHKITKRGQNVTFRCDPISEHNRLYWYRQTLGQGPEFLTYFQNEAQLEKSRLLSDRFSAERPKGSFSTLEIQRTEQGDSAMYLCASSPSGLGTDTQYFGPGTRLTVL.

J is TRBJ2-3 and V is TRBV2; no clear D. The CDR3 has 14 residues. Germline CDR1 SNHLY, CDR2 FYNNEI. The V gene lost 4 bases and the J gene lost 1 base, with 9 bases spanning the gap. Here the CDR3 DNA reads TGTGCCAGCAGTGGGATAACCGGCACAGATACGCAGTATTTT. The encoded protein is CASSGITGTDTQYF. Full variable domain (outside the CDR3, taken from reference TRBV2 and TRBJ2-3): EPEVTQTPSHQVTQMGQEVILRCVPISNHLYFYWYRQILGQKVEFLVSFYNNEISEKSEIFDDQFSVERPDGSNFTLKIRSTKLEDSAMYFCASSGITGTDTQYFGPGTRLTVL.

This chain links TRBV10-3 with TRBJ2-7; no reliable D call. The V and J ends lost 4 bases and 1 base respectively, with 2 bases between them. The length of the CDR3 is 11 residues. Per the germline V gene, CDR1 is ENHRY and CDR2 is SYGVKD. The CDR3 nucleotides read TGTGCCATCAGTGGATCCTACGAGCAGTACTTC. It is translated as CAISGSYEQYF.

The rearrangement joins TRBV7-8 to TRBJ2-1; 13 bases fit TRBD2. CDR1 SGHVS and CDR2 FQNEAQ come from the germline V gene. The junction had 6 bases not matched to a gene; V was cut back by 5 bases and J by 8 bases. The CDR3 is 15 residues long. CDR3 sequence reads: CASSPRTSGRYEQFF. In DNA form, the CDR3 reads TGTGCCAGCAGCCCCCGGACTAGCGGGAGATATGAGCAGTTCTTC.

The CDR3 region has the DNA TGTGCCAGCTCGGGAGGCCCCACAGATACGCAGTATTTT. Its translation is CASSGGPTDTQYF. The chain is built from TRBV2 and TRBJ2-3; 7 bases align to TRBD2. CDR1 is SNHLY, CDR2 FYNNEI, per germline. V gave up 8 bases and J gave up 2 bases; unmatched junction bases: 4. The CDR3 extends over 13 amino acids. Variable domain in full (rest from reference TRBV2 and TRBJ2-3): EPEVTQTPSHQVTQMGQEVILRCVPISNHLYFYWYRQILGQKVEFLVSFYNNEISEKSEIFDDQFSVERPDGSNFTLKIRSTKLEDSAMYFCASSGGPTDTQYFGPGTRLTVL.

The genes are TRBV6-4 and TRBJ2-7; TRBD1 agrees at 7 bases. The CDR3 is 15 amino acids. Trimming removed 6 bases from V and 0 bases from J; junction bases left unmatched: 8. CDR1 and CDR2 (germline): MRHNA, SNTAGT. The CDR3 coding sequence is TGTGCCAGCAGCCCGACAGGGTATGGCTCCTACGAGCAGTACTTC. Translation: CASSPTGYGSYEQYF.

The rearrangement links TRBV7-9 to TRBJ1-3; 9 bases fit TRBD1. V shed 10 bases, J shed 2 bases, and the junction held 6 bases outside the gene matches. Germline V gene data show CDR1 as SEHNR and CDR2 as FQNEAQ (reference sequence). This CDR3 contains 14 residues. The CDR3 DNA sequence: TGTGCCACACAACAGGGGGCTACTGGAAACACCATATATTTT. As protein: CATQQGATGNTIYF.

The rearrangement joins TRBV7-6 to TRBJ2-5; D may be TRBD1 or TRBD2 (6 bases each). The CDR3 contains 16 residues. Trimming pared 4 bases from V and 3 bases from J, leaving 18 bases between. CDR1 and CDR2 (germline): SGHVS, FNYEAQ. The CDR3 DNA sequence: TGTGCCAGCAGCTCCAGCCCGGGGGACACCGAAGAGACCCAGTACTTC. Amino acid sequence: CASSSSPGDTEETQYF.

The DNA of the CDR3 is TGTGCCAGCTCTTTACCGGACAGGGGGGAGACCCAGTACTTC. This gives the protein CASSLPDRGETQYF. The rearrangement joins TRBV6-6 to TRBJ2-5; TRBD1 matches 10 bases. J gave up 5 bases and V 8 bases, and 8 bases lay outside the gene matches. This CDR3 comprises 14 residues. Per germline, CDR1 MNHNY and CDR2 SVGAGI (reference sequence).

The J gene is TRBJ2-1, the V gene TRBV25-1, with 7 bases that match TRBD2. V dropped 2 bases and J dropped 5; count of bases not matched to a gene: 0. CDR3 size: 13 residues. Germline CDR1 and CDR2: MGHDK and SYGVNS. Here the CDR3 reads CASSELADNEQFF. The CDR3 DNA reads TGTGCCAGCAGTGAACTAGCGGACAATGAGCAGTTCTTC.

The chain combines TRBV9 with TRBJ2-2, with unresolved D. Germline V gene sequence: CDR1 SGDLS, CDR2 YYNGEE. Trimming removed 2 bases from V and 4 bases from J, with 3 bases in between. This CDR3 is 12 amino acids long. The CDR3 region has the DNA TGTGCCAGCAGCGTGAGCACCGGGGAGCTGTTTTTT. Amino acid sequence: CASSVSTGELFF.

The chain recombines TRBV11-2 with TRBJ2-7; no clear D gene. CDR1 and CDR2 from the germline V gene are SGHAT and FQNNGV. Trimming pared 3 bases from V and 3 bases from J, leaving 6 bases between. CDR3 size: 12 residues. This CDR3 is CASSFRSYEQYF. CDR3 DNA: TGTGCCAGCAGCTTTCGGAGCTACGAGCAGTACTTC.

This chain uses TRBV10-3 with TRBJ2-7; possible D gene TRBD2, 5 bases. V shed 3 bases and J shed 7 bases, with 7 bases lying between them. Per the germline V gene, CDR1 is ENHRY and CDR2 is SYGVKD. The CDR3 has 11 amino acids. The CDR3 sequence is CAISDTGEQYF. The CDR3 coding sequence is TGTGCCATCAGTGATACGGGAGAGCAGTACTTC.